The present T cell receptor (beta chain) was sequenced within a study of blood T cell repertoires in COVID-19. Study-level background: Specimens from acute and convalescent COVID-19 originated in the United States, Italy and Spain. PBMCs, B-cell-depleted T cells, or T cells provided the cDNA or gDNA that made up the material.

Original processing notes: The authors estimated nucleated cell counts from reference gene primer amplification. TCRdb's table, derived via immunoSEQ multiplex PCR, lists solely in-frame clones and lacks some. The DNA was the basis for D and trimming; V, J and clone size are from that table. The data show hundreds of thousands of clones, with approximately 83% seen just once and 3.5% to 4.5% held by the top ten. Germline loops: CDR1 SGDLS, CDR2 YYNGEE. The CDR3 loop spans 16 amino acids. With V trimmed by 3 bases and J by 2 bases, 8 bases remained unmatched. Sequencing was performed on PBMCs or T cells enriched from blood (not recorded which). J is TRBJ1-2 and V is TRBV9, with 9 bases that match TRBD1. The origin of this receptor is a woman aged 40 to 50 with acute COVID-19. The DNA of the CDR3 is TGTGCCAGCAGCGGCAACCGGGACAGGGTGAACTATGGCTACACCTTC. This encodes CASSGNRDRVNYGYTF.